This T cell receptor beta chain was observed in a study of T cell repertoires in cytomegalovirus infection (dated by TCRdb to about 2019). Broadly, across the study: Peptide stimulations targeted recently identified HLA-C-restricted CMV epitopes, whose presentation resists viral immunomodulation, together with well-studied HLA-B-restricted epitopes. Donor HLA type was relevant to the analysis, because carriage of CMV infection together with the matching HLA type was indicated by public TCR beta signatures. Summary of the overall study and its limitations: The ex vivo response was dominated by HLA-C-restricted CMV-specific TCR beta clonotypes, which also provided the single most frequent clonotype in two of eight donors. Carriers of CMV infection plus the relevant HLA type were discriminated by the cumulative frequency of public TCR beta family members in the study cohort and in an independent roughly 340-donor cohort.

This clonotype was observed a few times. There is no known antigen for this receptor. No base qualities exist here, and no much larger clone lies one base off it. The germline V gene sets CDR1 to SGHVT and CDR2 to SQSDAQ. V was cut back by 1 base and J by 2 bases, leaving a gap of 13 bases between them. Inclusive of the bounding cysteine and phenylalanine, the CDR3 is 16 residues long. CDR3 DNA only is kept here, 48 bases in frame from base 1. Sequencing was carried out with an Illumina HiSeq 1500. In TCRdb, the public reads were trimmed at Q25 with fastp and aligned with MiXCR, with productive beta chains retained. Rows with one shared CDR3 protein collapse into an entry with the most common genes and DNA. The sample profile shows 200,000 to 250,000 distinct CDR3 sequences; roughly two fifths of them were found once. Clones ranked in the top ten supply over 45% of the sample. This specimen's treatment or condition label, interpreted: in vitro stimulation with specific CMV peptide epitopes to enrich CMV-specific T cells.

The sample in question was CD8+ T cells from cultured PBMCs, obtained from culture after CMV antigen stimulation. The rearrangement joined TRBV7-4 to TRBJ2-3, and possibly TRBD2, on 6 matching bases. This receptor was identified in a human donor in good health (CMV status not recorded). Some clones in this sample may be carry-over from other donors' samples. The sequence in DNA is TGTGCCAGCAGCTTAGGGCTAGCGCCGGCCACAGATACGCAGTATTTT. It translates to CASSLGLAPATDTQYF.